Listed below are T cell receptor beta chains from one sample, sequenced in a study of T cells in Graves' hyperthyroidism and ophthalmopathy. From the multiplex PCR reads, TCRdb called clonotypes with MiXCR, one entry per CDR3 protein. The sample carries approximately 590,000 distinct CDR3 sequences, more than 15% recorded once. Material: blood. The receptors stem from a woman younger than 45 with Graves' hyperthyroidism. The CDR3 runs from the conserved cysteine through the conserved F or W. The D gene is left open where the match is weak. Clone size appears in some rows only: once, few, many, or a class for an expanded clone.

d_call	v_call	clone_size	j_call	cdr3_nt	cdr3_aa
.	TRBV7-2	many	TRBJ2-7	TGTGCCAGCAGCTTAGGGCCGGACCCCTCCTACGAGCAGTACTTC	CASSLGPDPSYEQYF
.	TRBV5-1	many	TRBJ2-1	TGCGCCAGCAGCACGGGAAGCTCCTACAATGAGCAGTTCTTC	CASSTGSSYNEQFF
.	TRBV20-1	.	TRBJ2-4	TGCAGTGCTCTCCGTTATGATTCGGGAAACATTCAGTACTTC	CSALRYDSGNIQYF
.	TRBV30	many	TRBJ2-2	TGTGCCTGGAGTGTCTCTAGCGTCAACACCGGGGAGCTGTTTTTT	CAWSVSSVNTGELFF
.	TRBV4-2	.	TRBJ1-6	TGTGCCAGCAGCCAAGACAAATACAGGAGCTCCTATAATTCACCCCTCCACTTT	CASSQDKYRSSYNSPLHF
TRBD2	TRBV2	many	TRBJ2-1	TGTGCCAGCAGTTACAGGACTAGCGGGAGCTCGGGCAATGAGCAGTTCTTC	CASSYRTSGSSGNEQFF
.	TRBV6-5	many	TRBJ2-7	TGTGCCAGCAGTTACTCGACTACGGCCTACGAGCAGTACTTC	CASSYSTTAYEQYF
TRBD2	TRBV20-1	few	TRBJ2-5	TGCAGTCAGGAACTAGCGGGACAAGAGACCCAGTACTTC	CSQELAGQETQYF
TRBD2	TRBV7-3	.	TRBJ2-1	TGTGCCAGCAGCTTAGGGGGGGGAGGCGGGAGGGCATGGGGTGAGCAGTTCTTC	CASSLGGGGGRAWGEQFF
TRBD2	TRBV6-1	many	TRBJ2-1	TGTGCCACCAAACAGGGACTAGCGGACTACAATGAGCAGTTCTTC	CATKQGLADYNEQFF